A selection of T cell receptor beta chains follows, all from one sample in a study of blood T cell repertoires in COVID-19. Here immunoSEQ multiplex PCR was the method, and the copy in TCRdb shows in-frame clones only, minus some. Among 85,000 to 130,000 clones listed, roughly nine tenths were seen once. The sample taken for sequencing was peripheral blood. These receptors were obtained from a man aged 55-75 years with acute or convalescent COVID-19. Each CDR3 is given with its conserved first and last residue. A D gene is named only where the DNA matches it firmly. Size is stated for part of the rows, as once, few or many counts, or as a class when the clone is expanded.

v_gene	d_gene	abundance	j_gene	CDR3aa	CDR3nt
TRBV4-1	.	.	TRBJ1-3	CASSQDKGVGNTIYF	TGCGCCAGCAGCCAAGACAAAGGGGTAGGAAACACCATATATTTT
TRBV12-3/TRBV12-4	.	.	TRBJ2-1	CASSPLGGEQFF	TGTGCCAGCAGTCCCCTAGGGGGTGAGCAGTTCTTC
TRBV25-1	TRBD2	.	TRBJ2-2	CASSVGTTNTGELFF	TGTGCCAGCAGTGTGGGGACTACCAACACCGGGGAGCTGTTTTTT
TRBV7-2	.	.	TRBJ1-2	CASSLGGPGYGYTF	TGTGCCAGCAGCTTAGGAGGCCCCGGCTATGGCTACACCTTC
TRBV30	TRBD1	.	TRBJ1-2	CAWTSDRGSRGYTF	TGTGCCTGGACTTCCGACAGGGGGAGCCGCGGCTACACCTTC
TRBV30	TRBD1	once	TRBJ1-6	CAWARDRGSYNSPLHF	TGTGCCTGGGCCCGGGACAGGGGCTCCTATAATTCACCCCTCCACTTT
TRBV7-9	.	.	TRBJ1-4	CASSPRHGEKLFF	TGTGCCAGCAGCCCCCGGCACGGGGAAAAACTGTTTTTT
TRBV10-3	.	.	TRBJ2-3	CAIGGSTDTQYF	TGTGCCATCGGGGGGAGCACAGATACGCAGTATTTT
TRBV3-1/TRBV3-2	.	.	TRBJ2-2	CASSQVQGRAGELFF	TGTGCCAGCAGCCAAGTGCAGGGTAGGGCCGGGGAGCTGTTTTTT
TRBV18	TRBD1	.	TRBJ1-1	CASSPLPRQGLNTEAFF	TGTGCCAGCTCACCTCTCCCGAGACAGGGGTTGAACACTGAAGCTTTCTTT
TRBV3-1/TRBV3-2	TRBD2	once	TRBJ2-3	CASSQTGGPTDTQYF	TGTGCCAGCAGCCAAACGGGAGGGCCCACAGATACGCAGTATTTT
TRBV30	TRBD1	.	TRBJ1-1	CAWSQGAQAFF	TGTGCCTGGAGTCAGGGGGCGCAGGCTTTCTTT
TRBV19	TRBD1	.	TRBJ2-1	CASSVDRGIYNEQFF	TGTGCCAGTAGTGTGGACAGGGGAATCTACAATGAGCAGTTCTTC
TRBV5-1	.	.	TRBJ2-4	CASKIDLAKNIQYF	TGCGCCAGCAAAATAGACTTAGCCAAAAACATTCAGTACTTC
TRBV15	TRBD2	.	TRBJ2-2	CATSKGLNTGELFF	TGTGCCACCAGCAAGGGACTAAACACCGGGGAGCTGTTTTTT
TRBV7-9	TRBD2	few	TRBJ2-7	CALSLAGQEQYF	TGTGCCTTGTCTCTAGCGGGACAAGAGCAGTACTTC
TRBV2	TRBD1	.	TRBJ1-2	CASSRTGAANYGYTF	TGTGCCAGCAGTCGGACAGGGGCAGCTAACTATGGCTACACCTTC
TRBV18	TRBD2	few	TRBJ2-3	CASSPTSGETDTQYF	TGTGCCAGCTCACCGACTAGCGGGGAAACAGATACGCAGTATTTT
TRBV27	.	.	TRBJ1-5	CASSLSPPGAYSNQPQHF	TGTGCCAGCAGTTTATCCCCCCCAGGGGCATATAGCAATCAGCCCCAGCATTTT